This T cell receptor (beta chain) emerged from a study of T cell responses to AZD1222 COVID-19 vaccine. Study results and caveats: Just a handful of AZD1222 recipients were seropositive at baseline.

CDR1 is WNHNN and CDR2 is SYGVQD in the germline V gene (reference sequence). The CDR3 sequence is 14 residues long. V lost 7 bases and J lost 3; bases outside the gene matches: 7. Pooled in the analysis were second doses at about 4 or about 12 weeks. Profiling relied on immunoSEQ multiplex PCR, and the TCRdb table lists in-frame clones only, not all of them. The sample shows approximately 130,000 clones, nearly 90% of them seen only once. Regarding this clone: No antigen is known for it.

The sequence derives from an adult who received the AZD1222 COVID-19 vaccine. This rearrangement joins TRBV10-1 to TRBJ2-7, with 9 nucleotides matching TRBD2. Source: peripheral blood, taken 28 days after the second AZD1222 dose. CDR3 sequence: CASNPSGNLYEQYF. CDR3 nucleotide sequence: TGCGCCAGCAATCCTAGCGGGAACCTCTACGAGCAGTACTTC.